This T cell receptor (beta chain) stems from a study of pediatric ulcerative colitis. Sequencing depth was up to 500,000 reads per sample. TCRdb's table, derived via immunoSEQ multiplex PCR, lists solely in-frame clones and lacks some. The data show around 61,000 clones, 70% to 90% seen once. Germline loops: CDR1 SGHAT, CDR2 FQNNGV. This CDR3 is built from 13 residues. Unmatched junction bases numbered 4, after V lost 4 bases and J lost 5 bases. What was sequenced was blood. This sequence joins TRBV11-2 and TRBJ2-5, with 7 nucleotides matching TRBD1. The receptor comes from a boy between 5 and 17 years old with severe ulcerative colitis. DNA of the CDR3: TGTGCCAGCAGCTCAACAGGGGAGGAGACCCAGTACTTC. It encodes CASSSTGEETQYF.